This T cell receptor (beta chain) was sequenced in a study of technical replicates of blood from a handful of donors. TCRdb's copy holds only in-frame clones and misses some; the assay was immunoSEQ multiplex PCR. The table includes roughly 85,000 clones, about 93% detected once. Trimming at V came to 4 bases and at J to 3 bases, leaving 8 bases not matched to a gene. Germline CDR1 and CDR2: LNHDA and SQIVND (reference sequence). CDR3 size: 15 residues. This receptor was obtained from a human donor in good health. This chain connects TRBV19 to TRBJ1-2; 7 bases agree with TRBD1. Sequencing used T cells isolated from PBMCs. CDR3 nucleotide sequence: TGTGCCAGTAGTACGACAGGGCCTGGTGACTATGGCTACACCTTC. Its translation: CASSTTGPGDYGYTF.